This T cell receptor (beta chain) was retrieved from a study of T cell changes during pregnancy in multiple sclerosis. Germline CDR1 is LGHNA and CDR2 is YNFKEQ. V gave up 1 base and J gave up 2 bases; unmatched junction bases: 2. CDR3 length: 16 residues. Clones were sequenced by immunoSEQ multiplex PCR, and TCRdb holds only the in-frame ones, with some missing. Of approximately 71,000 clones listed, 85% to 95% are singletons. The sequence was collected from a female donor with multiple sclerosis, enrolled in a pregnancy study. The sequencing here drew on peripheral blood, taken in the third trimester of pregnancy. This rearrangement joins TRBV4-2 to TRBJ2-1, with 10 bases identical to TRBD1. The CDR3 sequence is CASSQGGTGAYNEQFF. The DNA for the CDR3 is TGTGCCAGCAGCCAAGGCGGGACAGGGGCCTACAATGAGCAGTTCTTC.